These 2 T cell receptor beta chains originate from one sample sequenced in a study of T cells after yellow fever vaccination. TCRdb called the 5' RACE reads again in MiXCR, with one record for every CDR3 protein. This sample has some 73,000 distinct CDR3 sequences, with approximately 7.5% found just once. Sequencing used CD8+ T cells sorted from PBMCs, obtained on the day of the yellow fever booster vaccination. All receptors derive from a man aged 25-45 years who received the YFV17D yellow fever vaccine.

This clonotype was detected many times. This chain uses TRBV4-3 with TRBJ1-2, with 8 positions matching TRBD1. CDR3 length equals 13 residues. CDR1 and CDR2 (germline): LGHNA, YSLEER. V trimming: 4 bases; J trimming: 11 bases; junction bases outside the gene matches: 9. Written as DNA, the CDR3 is TGCGCCAGCAGCCCAGGGGGCGGTGTCTTGTACACCTTC. Its translation: CASSPGGGVLYTF.

This clonotype showed up just a few times. V usage is TRBV29-1 and J usage is TRBJ2-1, with 10 bases aligning to TRBD2. V lost 6 bases and J lost 4; bases outside the gene matches: 9. The CDR3 runs 15 residues. The germline gives CDR1 SQVTM, CDR2 ANQGSEA. CDR3 DNA: TGCAGCGTAGACCCGGGACTAGCGTTATACAATGAGCAGTTCTTC. The encoded protein is CSVDPGLALYNEQFF.